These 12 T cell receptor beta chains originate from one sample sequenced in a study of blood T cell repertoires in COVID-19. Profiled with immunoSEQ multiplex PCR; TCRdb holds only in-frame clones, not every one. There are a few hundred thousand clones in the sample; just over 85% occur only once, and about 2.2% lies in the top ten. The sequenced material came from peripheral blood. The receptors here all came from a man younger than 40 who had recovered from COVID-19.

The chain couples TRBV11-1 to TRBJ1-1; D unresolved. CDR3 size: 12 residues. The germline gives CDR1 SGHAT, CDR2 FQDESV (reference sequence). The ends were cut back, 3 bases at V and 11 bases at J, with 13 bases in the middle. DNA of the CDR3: TGTGCCAGCAGCTTCTTCCAGGCCCGGGCTTTCTTT. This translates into CASSFFQARAFF.

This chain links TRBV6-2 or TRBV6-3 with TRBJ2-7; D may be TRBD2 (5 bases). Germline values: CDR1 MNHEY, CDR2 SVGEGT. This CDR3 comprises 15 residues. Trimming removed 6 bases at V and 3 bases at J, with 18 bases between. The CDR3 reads CASSDWLPRVYEQYF. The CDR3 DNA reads TGTGCCAGCAGCGACTGGTTACCGCGGGTCTACGAGCAGTACTTC.

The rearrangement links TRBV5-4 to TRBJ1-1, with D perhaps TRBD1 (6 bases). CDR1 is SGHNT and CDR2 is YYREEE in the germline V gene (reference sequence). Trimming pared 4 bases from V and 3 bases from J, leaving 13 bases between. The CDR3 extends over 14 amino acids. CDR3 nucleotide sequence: TGTGCCAGCAGCCTACAGGGTTTTTACACTGAAGCTTTCTTT. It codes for CASSLQGFYTEAFF.

In DNA form, the CDR3 reads TGTGCCAGCAGCCAGGAGTGGACAGGGTTTTCGGGAAACACCATATATTTT. Amino acid sequence: CASSQEWTGFSGNTIYF. The rearrangement links TRBV4-2 to TRBJ1-3; 8 bases align to TRBD1. The CDR3 has 17 amino acids. With V trimmed by 3 bases and J by 4 bases, 11 bases remained unmatched. CDR1 and CDR2 (germline): LGHNA, YNFKEQ.

CDR3: CASSFVTGSNYGYTF. The CDR3 region has the DNA TGTGCCAGCAGCTTCGTCACAGGGTCTAACTATGGCTACACCTTC. The chain has TRBV7-9 and TRBJ1-2; a weak D match, TRBD1 (6 bases). The CDR3 sequence is 15 residues long. The germline V gene has CDR1 SEHNR and CDR2 FQNEAQ (reference sequence). Trimming shortened V by 3 bases and J by 0 bases, and 11 bases separated the two germline ends.

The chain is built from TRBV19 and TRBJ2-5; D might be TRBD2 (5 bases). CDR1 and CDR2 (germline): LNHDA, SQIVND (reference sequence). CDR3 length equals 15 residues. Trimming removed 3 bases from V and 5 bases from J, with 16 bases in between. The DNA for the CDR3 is TGTGCCAGTAGTATGGACTCTGGGTTGGGGGAGACCCAGTACTTC. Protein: CASSMDSGLGETQYF.

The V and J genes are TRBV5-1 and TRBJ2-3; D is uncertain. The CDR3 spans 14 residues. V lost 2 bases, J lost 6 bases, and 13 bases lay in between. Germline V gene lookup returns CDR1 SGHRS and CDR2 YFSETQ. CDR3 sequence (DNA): TGCGCCAGCAGCTTAGAATCTCCCCAGGATACGCAGTATTTT. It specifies CASSLESPQDTQYF.

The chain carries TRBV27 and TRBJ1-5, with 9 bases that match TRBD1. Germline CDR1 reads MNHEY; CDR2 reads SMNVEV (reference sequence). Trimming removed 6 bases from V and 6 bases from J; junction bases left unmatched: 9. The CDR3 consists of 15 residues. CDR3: CASSAGTGIRQPQHF. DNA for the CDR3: TGTGCCAGCAGCGCCGGGACAGGGATTCGTCAGCCCCAGCATTTT.

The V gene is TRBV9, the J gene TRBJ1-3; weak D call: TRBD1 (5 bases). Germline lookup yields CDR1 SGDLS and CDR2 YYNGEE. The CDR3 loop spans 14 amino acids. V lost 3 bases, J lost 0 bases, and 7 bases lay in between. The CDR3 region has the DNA TGTGCCAGCAGCGAGACAGACTCTGGAAACACCATATATTTT. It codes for CASSETDSGNTIYF.

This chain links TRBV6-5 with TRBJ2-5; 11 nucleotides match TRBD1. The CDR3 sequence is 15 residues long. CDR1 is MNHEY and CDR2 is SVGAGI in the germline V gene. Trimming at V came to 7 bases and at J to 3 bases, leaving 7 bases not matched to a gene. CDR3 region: CASTLGTGGEETQYF. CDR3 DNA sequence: TGTGCCAGCACCCTTGGGACAGGGGGGGAAGAGACCCAGTACTTC.

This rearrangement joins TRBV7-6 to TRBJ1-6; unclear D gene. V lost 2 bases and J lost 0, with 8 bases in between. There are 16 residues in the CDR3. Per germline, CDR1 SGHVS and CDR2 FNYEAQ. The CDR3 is CASSLNSGSYNSPLHF. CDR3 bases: TGTGCCAGCAGCTTAAACAGCGGCTCCTATAATTCACCCCTCCACTTT.

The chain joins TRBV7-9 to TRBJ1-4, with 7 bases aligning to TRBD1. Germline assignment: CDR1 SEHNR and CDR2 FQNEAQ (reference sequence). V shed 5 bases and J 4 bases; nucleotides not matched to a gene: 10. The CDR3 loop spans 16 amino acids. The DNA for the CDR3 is TGTGCCAGCAGCCTACGGACAGGCGGAGGTAATGAAAAACTGTTTTTT. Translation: CASSLRTGGGNEKLFF.